One and the same sample provided the 29 T cell receptor beta chains below, sequenced in a study of blood T cell repertoires in COVID-19. Clones were read by immunoSEQ multiplex PCR, and TCRdb kept only the in-frame ones, dropping some. The sample includes approximately 58,000 clones, roughly nine tenths of them seen just once. The specimen was peripheral blood. The source is a human donor in a cohort sampled during active COVID-19.

The rearrangement links TRBV4-3 to TRBJ1-5; 9 bases are shared with TRBD1. Germline V gene sequence: CDR1 LGHNA, CDR2 YSLEER. This CDR3 is built from 15 residues. V lost 4 bases to trimming and J lost 3 bases; unmatched junction nucleotides: 4. CDR3 loop: CASSPGQGNNQPQHF. The CDR3 DNA is TGCGCCAGCAGCCCGGGACAGGGAAACAATCAGCCCCAGCATTTT.

This chain joins TRBV6-5 and TRBJ2-2; 8 nucleotides align to TRBD2. V dropped 6 bases and J dropped 3; count of bases not matched to a gene: 3. CDR3 size: 14 residues. Germline CDR1 reads MNHEY; CDR2 reads SVGAGI. The CDR3 DNA reads TGTGCCAGCAGGGCGGGGGGCTACACCGGGGAGCTGTTTTTT. Protein product: CASRAGGYTGELFF.

V usage is TRBV3-1 (or the pseudogene TRBV3-2) and J usage is TRBJ2-7; 7 bases are shared with TRBD1. This CDR3 spans 13 amino acids. V gave up 4 bases and J gave up 2 bases; unmatched junction bases: 2. Germline-derived CDR1 and CDR2 are LGHDT and YNNKEL (reference sequence). The CDR3 DNA sequence: TGTGCCAGCAGCCGAGGGGGCACCTACGAGCAGTACGTC. This encodes CASSRGGTYEQYV.

The V gene is TRBV11-2, the J gene TRBJ1-6, with 8 bases matching TRBD1. The J segment lost 10 bases and the V segment lost 5 bases, leaving 10 bases of the junction unmatched. The CDR3 length is 15 residues. Per the germline V gene, CDR1 is SGHAT and CDR2 is FQNNGV. The CDR3 nucleotides are TGTGCCAGCAGCCGGGGGACAGGTGAGAACTCACCCCTCCACTTT. Protein: CASSRGTGENSPLHF.

The rearrangement links TRBV5-4 to TRBJ2-7; D call uncertain. This CDR3 spans 15 amino acids. Germline V gene sequence: CDR1 SGHNT, CDR2 YYREEE (reference sequence). V was clipped by 0 bases and J by 0 bases, with 10 bases between them. CDR3 amino acids: CASSLVAASSYEQYF. DNA of the CDR3: TGTGCCAGCAGCTTGGTGGCAGCGTCCTCCTACGAGCAGTACTTC.

The gene calls are TRBV19 and TRBJ2-3; weak D call: TRBD2 (6 bases). Trimming pared 6 bases from V and 3 bases from J, leaving 10 bases between. The CDR3 spans 13 residues. CDR1 LNHDA and CDR2 SQIVND come from the germline V gene (reference sequence). DNA for the CDR3: TGTGCCAGTAGATTGGGACTGACAGATACGCAGTATTTT. This encodes CASRLGLTDTQYF.

The genes are TRBV4-3 and TRBJ1-1, with D tentatively TRBD1 (5 bases). CDR1 and CDR2 (germline): LGHNA, YSLEER. This CDR3 is built from 15 residues. Trimming took off 3 bases at V and 1 base at J, with 12 bases between the two ends. The CDR3 sequence is CASSQAPTGNTEAFF. CDR3 sequence (DNA): TGCGCCAGCAGCCAGGCACCAACAGGGAACACTGAAGCTTTCTTT.

The count of this clone is one. The chain has TRBV27 and TRBJ2-1; TRBD1 might be the D (6 bases). Germline V gene sequence: CDR1 MNHEY, CDR2 SMNVEV (reference sequence). The CDR3 sequence is 17 residues long. V was cut by 5 bases and J by 0 bases, with 17 bases left in between. The CDR3 DNA reads as TGTGCCAGCAGTAACTCAGGGGTCGGTAACTCCTACAATGAGCAGTTCTTC. It is translated as CASSNSGVGNSYNEQFF.

This clone was recorded only once. The chain uses TRBV5-4 and TRBJ2-5; possible D gene TRBD2, 6 bases. Germline CDR1 reads SGHNT; CDR2 reads YYREEE (reference sequence). This CDR3 is 14 amino acids long. The V end was cut by 0 bases, the J end by 5 bases, with 11 bases between. The DNA of the CDR3 is TGTGCCAGCAGCTTGGGGGGGGTTAGGGAGACCCAGTACTTC. Protein product: CASSLGGVRETQYF.

This clone appeared a few times. The chain couples TRBV19 to TRBJ1-2; D gene unclear. Trimming took off 10 bases at V and 2 bases at J, with 8 bases between the two ends. Per germline, CDR1 LNHDA and CDR2 SQIVND (reference sequence). This CDR3 has 11 residues. CDR3 nucleotides: TGTGCCACCTTCGAGAACTATGGCTACACCTTC. Translation gives CATFENYGYTF. The full variable domain, in which reference TRBV19 and TRBJ1-2 provide the parts outside the CDR3, is DGGITQSPKYLFRKEGQNVTLSCEQNLNHDAMYWYRQDPGQGLRLIYYSQIVNDFQKGDIAEGYSVSREKKESFPLTVTSAQKNPTAFYLCATFENYGYTFGSGTRLTVV.

This CDR3 is CASRGDREVLDIQYF. The CDR3 nucleotides are TGTGCCAGCAGGGGGGACAGGGAGGTTCTGGACATTCAGTACTTC. The V and J genes are TRBV6-6 and TRBJ2-4; the match to TRBD1 covers 9 bases. The trim removed 6 bases at V and 8 bases at J, leaving 11 bases unmatched. Germline values: CDR1 MNHNY, CDR2 SVGAGI (reference sequence). The CDR3 runs to 15 residues.

In its sample, this clone was seen once. The chain is built from TRBV28 and TRBJ2-6, with D possibly matching TRBD2 (6 bases). Germline CDR1 MDHEN, CDR2 SYDVKM. The CDR3 loop spans 18 amino acids. V gave up 6 bases and J gave up 4 bases, with 22 bases separating them. CDR3: CASRTGGAILSGANVLTF. The CDR3, as DNA: TGTGCCAGCAGGACCGGAGGGGCTATCCTATCCGGGGCCAACGTCCTGACTTTC.

V gene TRBV9 combines with J gene TRBJ2-3; D is ambiguous. The V end lost 2 bases, the J end lost 1 base, and 5 bases lay between the germline ends. Germline loops: CDR1 SGDLS, CDR2 YYNGEE. This CDR3 has 13 residues. The CDR3 DNA follows: TGTGCCAGCAGCGTCAGCGGCACAGATACGCAGTATTTT. Protein: CASSVSGTDTQYF.

The V call is TRBV9, the J call TRBJ1-1; the match to TRBD1 covers 10 bases. The ends lost 3 bases at V and 1 base at J; junction bases unmatched: 3. CDR1 is SGDLS, CDR2 YYNGEE, per germline. This CDR3 has 15 residues. The CDR3 reads CASSGQGAANTEAFF. As DNA, the CDR3 is TGTGCCAGCAGCGGACAGGGGGCGGCGAACACTGAAGCTTTCTTT.

The chain joins TRBV30 to TRBJ2-5; TRBD2 matches 12 bases. CDR3 size: 19 residues. V shed 4 bases and J 5 bases; nucleotides not matched to a gene: 20. The V gene's germline CDR1 is GTSNPN and CDR2 SVGIG (reference sequence). The CDR3 reads CAWTGGANLAGGPGETQYF. The CDR3 nucleotides are TGTGCCTGGACAGGGGGCGCGAATCTAGCGGGAGGGCCCGGGGAGACCCAGTACTTC.

The V call is TRBV7-2, the J call TRBJ2-5, with D hard to call. Trimming left V 0 bases short and J 4 bases short, with 9 bases between. Germline V lookup: CDR1 SGHTA, CDR2 FQGNSA. This CDR3 has 14 residues. The CDR3 reads CASSLALLGETQYF. CDR3 sequence (DNA): TGTGCCAGCAGCTTAGCGCTCCTCGGAGAGACCCAGTACTTC.

In its sample, this clone was seen a few times. The chain couples TRBV27 to TRBJ1-1; D remains ambiguous. Germline V CDR1 and CDR2: MNHEY, SMNVEV (reference sequence). The CDR3 totals 13 residues. V was clipped by 3 bases and J by 8 bases, with 13 bases between them. The CDR3 is CASSLSQDWEAFF. The CDR3 DNA sequence: TGTGCCAGCAGTTTGAGTCAGGATTGGGAAGCTTTCTTT.

The chain employs TRBV9 and TRBJ2-7; TRBD2 matches 8 bases. V lost 2 bases, J lost 1 base, and 5 bases stayed unmatched. Germline V gives CDR1 SGDLS, CDR2 YYNGEE. The CDR3 sequence is 15 residues long. The CDR3 loop is CASSVGRADSYEQYF. In DNA, the CDR3 is TGTGCCAGCAGCGTCGGGAGGGCAGATTCCTACGAGCAGTACTTC.

The chain employs TRBV5-6 and TRBJ1-5; 9 bases fit TRBD1. The V and J ends lost 4 bases and 0 bases, in that order; junction bases with no gene match: 5. The CDR3 extends over 16 amino acids. Germline loops: CDR1 SGHDT, CDR2 YYEEEE. In DNA, the CDR3 is TGTGCCAGCAGCGACGGGACAGGGCGTAGCAATCAGCCCCAGCATTTT. It codes for CASSDGTGRSNQPQHF.

The chain couples TRBV12-3 or TRBV12-4 to TRBJ1-1, with TRBD1 matching over 8 bases. Losses at the gene ends were 7 bases for V and 7 bases for J; bases not matched to a gene: 8. The CDR3 spans 13 residues. The CDR3 region has the DNA TGTGCCAGCACTATACAGGGGGGAGGTGAAGCTTTCTTT. Translating it yields CASTIQGGGEAFF.

V is TRBV7-8 and J is TRBJ1-1; a possible D gene is TRBD1 (6 bases). Germline V gene data show CDR1 as SGHVS and CDR2 as FQNEAQ. This CDR3 spans 15 amino acids. Deletions cut 3 bases from V and 13 bases from J, with 24 bases between. The CDR3 loop is CASSLLRQGTEGVFF. The CDR3 region has the DNA TGTGCCAGCAGCTTGCTGAGGCAGGGTACCGAGGGGGTTTTCTTT.

This clone showed up just a few times. This chain connects TRBV19 to TRBJ1-5; 7 nucleotides line up with TRBD1. This CDR3 is built from 14 residues. Germline assignment: CDR1 LNHDA and CDR2 SQIVND (reference sequence). V shed 8 bases and J 6 bases; nucleotides not matched to a gene: 10. The CDR3 sequence: CASHNGTVVQPQHF. The CDR3 nucleotides read TGTGCCAGTCACAATGGGACAGTAGTTCAGCCCCAGCATTTT.

The chain couples TRBV11-3 to TRBJ2-1, with D possibly matching TRBD1 (5 bases). V was cut by 4 bases and J by 8 bases, with 21 bases left in between. From germline, CDR1 is SGHNT and CDR2 YENEEA. This CDR3 has 16 residues. CDR3 sequence: CASSYYDPKGQYEQFF. As DNA, the CDR3 is TGTGCCAGCAGCTACTACGACCCTAAAGGACAATATGAGCAGTTCTTC.

The V call is TRBV5-5, the J call TRBJ2-1, with 8 bases fitting TRBD1. V trimming: 6 bases; J trimming: 6 bases; junction bases outside the gene matches: 5. The CDR3 has 13 residues. Germline V lookup: CDR1 SGHKS, CDR2 YYEKEE (reference sequence). The CDR3, as DNA: TGTGCCAGCATCGGACAGGGAGGCAATGAGCAGTTCTTC. This sequence encodes CASIGQGGNEQFF.

This sequence joins TRBV19 and TRBJ2-4; perhaps TRBD1 as D (6 bases). V shed 9 bases and J shed 0 bases, with 12 bases lying between them. CDR1 is LNHDA, CDR2 SQIVND, per germline (reference sequence). The length of the CDR3 is 14 residues. CDR3 nucleotides: TGTGCCAGCTTAGCGACAGGAGCCAAAAACATTCAGTACTTC. Residues: CASLATGAKNIQYF.

The gene calls are TRBV5-1 and TRBJ2-1, with D possibly TRBD2 on 5 matching bases. V was clipped by 6 bases and J by 0 bases, with 13 bases between them. The CDR3 extends over 15 amino acids. Looked up from germline, CDR1 is SGHRS and CDR2 is YFSETQ. CDR3 sequence (DNA): TGCGCCAGCATACGGGATGTAAGCTCCTACAATGAGCAGTTCTTC. It codes for CASIRDVSSYNEQFF.

The V and J genes are TRBV30 and TRBJ2-3; perhaps TRBD1 as D (6 bases). The germline V and J ends were trimmed by 7 bases and 4 bases, with 18 bases remaining between them. The CDR3 extends over 14 amino acids. Germline-derived CDR1 and CDR2 are GTSNPN and SVGIG (reference sequence). CDR3 bases: TGTGCCTTCGCGACAGGATCCTCAGCAGATACGCAGTATTTT. It encodes CAFATGSSADTQYF.

This clone has only one observation. The chain joins TRBV9 to TRBJ2-3, with D uncertain. This CDR3 is built from 14 residues. Trimming took 6 bases from V and 1 from J, leaving 12 bases between them. Germline CDR1 and CDR2: SGDLS and YYNGEE. The CDR3: CASTAGAGTDTQYF. CDR3 DNA sequence: TGTGCCAGCACCGCCGGAGCTGGCACAGATACGCAGTATTTT.

This chain joins TRBV27 and TRBJ2-5, with 11 bases fitting TRBD2. The CDR3 has 15 residues. Trimming removed 3 bases from V and 3 bases from J; junction bases left unmatched: 3. CDR1 is MNHEY and CDR2 is SMNVEV in the germline V gene (reference sequence). The CDR3 protein is CASSFGTSGKETQYF. CDR3 bases: TGTGCCAGCAGTTTCGGGACTAGCGGAAAAGAGACCCAGTACTTC.